This entry features one T cell receptor (beta chain) sequence. Its antigen is unknown. This sample is part of a study of cytomegalovirus exposure and HLA in healthy donors. The CDR3 totals 14 residues. The germline gives CDR1 MDHEN, CDR2 SYDVKM. The V segment lost 8 bases and the J segment 5 bases; nucleotides outside the gene matches: 10. Points from the study as a whole: According to the study, roughly 160 TCR beta chains were cytomegalovirus-associated.

PCR was performed using 60 Vbeta and 13 Jbeta primers. Profiling relied on immunoSEQ multiplex PCR, and the TCRdb table lists in-frame clones only, not all of them. In the table there are fewer than 150,000 clones, roughly three quarters of which are singletons. The chain combines TRBV28 with TRBJ2-5, with 8 bases lining up with TRBD1. The material sequenced was PBMCs. This TCR was sampled from a woman younger than 45 in good health and CMV-seronegative. The DNA of the CDR3 is TGTGCCAGCCGAGCCTCAGGGGGCACGGAGACCCAGTACTTC. This sequence encodes CASRASGGTETQYF.